This T cell receptor (beta chain) emerged from a study of identical twins. Study-wide results and caveats: The conclusions drew on cross-sectional statistical analysis instead of tracking the same donors.

MiXCR, run by TCRdb on the 5' RACE reads, gives a single entry per CDR3 protein. The table shows about 730,000 distinct CDR3 sequences, with around 21% occurring only once. Trimming stripped 4 bases from V and 4 bases from J, with 14 bases between. There are 16 residues in the CDR3. Germline assignment: CDR1 MNHEY and CDR2 SVGAGI. Concerning this clonotype: Its antigen is currently unknown.

Another study also made use of these data, one on T cells expressing NK-cell markers. This second study notes: CD3+CD56+NKG2C+, CD3+CD56+NKG2C- and CD3+CD56-NKG2C+ T cells, once sorted, supplied the TCR beta repertoires. HCMV serostatus: most of the eight sequenced donors positive, one negative.

Material: PBMCs. The receptor comes from a woman under 30 in good health. The rearrangement links TRBV6-5 to TRBJ2-6; TRBD1 is a possible D gene (6 bases). CDR3 region: CASSLHRAAGANVLTF. CDR3 DNA sequence: TGTGCCAGCAGTTTACACAGGGCAGCCGGGGCCAACGTCCTGACTTTC.